Listed below are T cell receptor beta chains from one sample, sequenced in a study of radiation and T cells in renal cell carcinoma. Generated by immunoSEQ multiplex PCR, the TCRdb table keeps only in-frame clones and is missing some. The data contain roughly 100,000 clones, 86% of them singletons. This material consisted of blood, taken from a patient whose treatment included radiotherapy and nephrectomy. These receptors were taken from a man aged 50 to 60 with renal cell carcinoma. Both conserved end residues are part of each CDR3. The D gene is left open where the match is weak. The size field is filled for only some rows; it gives once, few, many or a size class.

v_call	d_call	j_call	clone_size	cdr3_aa	cdr3_nt
TRBV11-2	NA	TRBJ2-4	once	CASSLDPMVKNIQYF	TGTGCCAGCAGCTTAGATCCGATGGTCAAAAACATTCAGTACTTC
TRBV7-9	NA	TRBJ2-7	few	CASSHRSTYEQYF	TGTGCCAGCAGCCACAGGAGTACGTACGAGCAGTACTTC
TRBV25-1	NA	TRBJ2-7	few	CASSESKGTFHEQYF	TGTGCCAGCAGTGAATCTAAAGGGACCTTCCACGAGCAGTACTTC
TRBV6-5	NA	TRBJ1-2	few	CASSKGRDGYTF	TGTGCCAGCAGTAAGGGTCGAGATGGCTACACCTTC
TRBV5-4	NA	TRBJ2-1	NA	CASSIGDGTYNEQFF	TGTGCCAGCAGTATCGGGGACGGAACCTACAATGAGCAGTTCTTC
TRBV28	NA	TRBJ2-5	few	CAAGDSRSETQYF	TGTGCCGCAGGGGACTCCAGGTCGGAGACCCAGTACTTC
TRBV27	TRBD2	TRBJ2-1	NA	CASSQAGGGHNEQFF	TGTGCCAGCAGTCAAGCGGGAGGGGGACACAATGAGCAGTTCTTC
TRBV5-1	TRBD1	TRBJ2-2	few	CASSLTGANTGELFF	TGCGCCAGCAGCTTGACAGGGGCGAACACCGGGGAGCTGTTTTTT
TRBV11-2	NA	TRBJ2-7	NA	CASSLDFREFFSYEQYF	TGTGCCAGCAGCTTAGATTTCAGGGAGTTCTTTTCCTACGAGCAGTACTTC
TRBV5-5	TRBD1	TRBJ2-5	NA	CASSRGQALGQTQYF	TGTGCCAGCAGCAGGGGACAGGCCCTCGGACAGACCCAGTACTTC
TRBV10-1	TRBD1	TRBJ2-1	NA	CARGSGVGTGVEADNEQFF	TGCGCCAGGGGAAGTGGGGTCGGGACAGGGGTAGAAGCGGACAATGAGCAGTTCTTC
TRBV5-1	NA	TRBJ1-1	NA	CASSLDRGMNTEAFF	TGCGCCAGCAGCTTGGACCGGGGGATGAACACTGAAGCTTTCTTT
TRBV30	NA	TRBJ1-4	NA	CAWSIQGEKLFF	TGTGCCTGGAGCATTCAGGGAGAAAAACTGTTTTTT
TRBV5-1	TRBD1	TRBJ2-7	NA	CASSLWDRGHEQYF	TGCGCCAGCAGCTTGTGGGACAGGGGGCACGAGCAGTACTTC
TRBV7-9	NA	TRBJ2-7	NA	CASTDSPYEQYF	TGTGCCAGCACTGACAGTCCCTACGAGCAGTACTTC
TRBV4-2	NA	TRBJ1-4	NA	CASSQGGPPNEKLFF	TGTGCCAGCAGCCAAGGGGGGCCCCCTAATGAAAAACTGTTTTTT
TRBV5-1	NA	TRBJ2-1	NA	CASSLPGSNEQFF	TGCGCCAGCAGCTTACCCGGATCTAATGAGCAGTTCTTC
TRBV13	NA	TRBJ2-3	NA	CASSLAGSGGTQYF	TGTGCCAGCAGCTTAGCGGGAAGCGGTGGTACGCAGTATTTT
TRBV5-1	NA	TRBJ1-5	NA	CASSLGPGVGQPQHF	TGCGCCAGCAGCTTGGGACCCGGGGTGGGTCAGCCCCAGCATTTT
TRBV29-1	NA	TRBJ1-2	NA	CSTGIVDGYTF	TGCAGCACAGGGATTGTTGATGGCTACACCTTC
TRBV6-6	NA	TRBJ1-1	NA	CASSYSPQRMNTEAFF	TGTGCCAGCAGTTACTCACCCCAGAGGATGAACACTGAAGCTTTCTTT